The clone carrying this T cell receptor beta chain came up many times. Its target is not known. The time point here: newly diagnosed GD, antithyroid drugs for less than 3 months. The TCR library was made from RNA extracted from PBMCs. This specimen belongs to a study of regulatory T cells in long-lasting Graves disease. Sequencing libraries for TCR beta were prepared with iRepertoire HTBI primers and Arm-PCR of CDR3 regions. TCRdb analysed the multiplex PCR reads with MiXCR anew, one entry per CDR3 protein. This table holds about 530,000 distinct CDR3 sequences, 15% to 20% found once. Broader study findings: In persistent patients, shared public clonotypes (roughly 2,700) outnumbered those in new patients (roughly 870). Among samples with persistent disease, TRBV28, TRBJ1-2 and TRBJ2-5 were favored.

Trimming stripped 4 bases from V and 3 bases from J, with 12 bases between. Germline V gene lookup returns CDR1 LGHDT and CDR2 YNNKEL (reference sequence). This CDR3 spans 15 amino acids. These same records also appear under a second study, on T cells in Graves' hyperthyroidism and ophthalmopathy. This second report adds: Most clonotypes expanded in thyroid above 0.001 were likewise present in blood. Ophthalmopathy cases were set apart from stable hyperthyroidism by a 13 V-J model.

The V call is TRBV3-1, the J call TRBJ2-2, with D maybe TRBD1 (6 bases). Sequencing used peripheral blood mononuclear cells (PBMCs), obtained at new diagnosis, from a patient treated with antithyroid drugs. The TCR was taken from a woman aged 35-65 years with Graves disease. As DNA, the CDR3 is TGTGCCAGCAGCCCGGTACCAGGGGACACCGGGGAGCTGTTTTTT. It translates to CASSPVPGDTGELFF.